A selection of T cell receptor beta chains follows, all from one sample in a study of control samples from healthy donors and cancer patients. TCRdb keeps only in-frame clones here, not all; method: immunoSEQ multiplex PCR. The data show around 20,000 clones, about 82% seen once. The sequencing input was PBMCs. The source of these receptors is an older woman with colorectal cancer. The CDR3 runs from the conserved cysteine through the conserved F or W. A clone size is listed for some rows: how often the clone was seen (once, few, many), or a class if it is expanded.

CATSDPIGTQYF TRBJ2-5 . TRBV24-1
CASSLVPNNIQYF TRBJ2-4 . TRBV12-3/TRBV12-4
CASSPGGGNQPQHF TRBJ1-5 few TRBV7-8
CASSFWTSGNNEQFF TRBJ2-1 . TRBV7-2
CASSRRKTSTDTQYF TRBJ2-3 few TRBV4-3
CASSPQGNYGYTF TRBJ1-2 . TRBV7-2
CASSSRAGRGYTEAFF TRBJ1-1 . TRBV7-8
CASSKTGYEAFF TRBJ1-1 . TRBV6-5
CASSSPYYRGLAGGGEQFF TRBJ2-1 . TRBV7-2
CASSLGLDNEQFF TRBJ2-1 . TRBV5-1
CASSHYRGPITYNEQFF TRBJ2-1 few TRBV11-2
CASRVAGGRDTQYF TRBJ2-3 . TRBV11-2
CASSAALGPRYGYTF TRBJ1-2 . TRBV28
CASSYVGGNSYEQYF TRBJ2-7 once TRBV7-8
CASSLLGLAGRETQYF TRBJ2-5 . TRBV7-9
CASSQDWRGYEQYF TRBJ2-7 . TRBV14
CASRPTSGSTGELFF TRBJ2-2 . TRBV7-7
CASSQGTVNTEAFF TRBJ1-1 . TRBV4-3
CATGRSSGNTIYF TRBJ1-3 few TRBV19
CASSLGGDTEAFF TRBJ1-1 . TRBV7-3
CASSQGRPNQPQHF TRBJ1-5 . TRBV13
CASSQGGQGVNYGYTF TRBJ1-2 . TRBV3-1/TRBV3-2